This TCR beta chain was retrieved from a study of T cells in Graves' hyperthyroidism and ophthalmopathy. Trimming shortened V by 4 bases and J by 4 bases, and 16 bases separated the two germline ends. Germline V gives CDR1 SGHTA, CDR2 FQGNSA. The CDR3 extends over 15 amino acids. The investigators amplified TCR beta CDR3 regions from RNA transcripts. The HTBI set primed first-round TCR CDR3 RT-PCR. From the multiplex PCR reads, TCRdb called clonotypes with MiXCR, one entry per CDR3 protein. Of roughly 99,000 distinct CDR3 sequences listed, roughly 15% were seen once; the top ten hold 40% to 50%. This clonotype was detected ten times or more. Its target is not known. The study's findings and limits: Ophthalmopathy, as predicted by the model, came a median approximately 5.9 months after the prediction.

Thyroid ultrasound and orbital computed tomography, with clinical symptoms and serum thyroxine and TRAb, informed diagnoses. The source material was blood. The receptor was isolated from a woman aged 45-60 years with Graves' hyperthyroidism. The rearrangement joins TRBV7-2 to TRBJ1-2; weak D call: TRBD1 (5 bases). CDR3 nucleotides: TGTGCCAGCAGCTCCCGGACACCAGAAGTCTATGGCTACACCTTC. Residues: CASSSRTPEVYGYTF.